A selection of T cell receptor beta chains follows, all from one sample in a study of regulatory and conventional T cells in breast cancer. TCRdb passed the PCR reads through MiXCR, listing each CDR3 protein once. The repertoire includes 150 to 200 distinct CDR3 sequences, roughly 19% of them detected once, and roughly 45% sits in the top ten. Sequenced material: regulatory T cells from blood. These receptors were taken from a female donor with breast cancer. Both conserved end residues are part of each CDR3. The order of the fields is CDR3 DNA, CDR3 protein, D gene, V gene, J gene, clone size. D genes are given only for firm matches. Expanded clones get a size class; other rows say once, few or many, or leave the size out.

CDR3nt: TGTGCCAGCAGCGCCCTGTCGGGACAGGGGGCCAACGGGGAGCTGTTTTTT; CDR3aa: CASSALSGQGANGELFF; d_gene: TRBD1; v_gene: TRBV7-9; j_gene: TRBJ2-2; abundance: large
CDR3nt: TGTGCCAGCAGCCCCGGGGGAGGGGGGTCCTACGAGCAGTACTTC; CDR3aa: CASSPGGGGSYEQYF; d_gene: -; v_gene: TRBV7-2; j_gene: TRBJ2-7; abundance: large
CDR3nt: TGTGCCACCAGTTTGGGACCGTACAATGAGCAGTTCTTC; CDR3aa: CATSLGPYNEQFF; d_gene: -; v_gene: TRBV24-1; j_gene: TRBJ2-1; abundance: few
CDR3nt: TGCGCCAGCAGCCAAGATCAGGGGATGGTTTCTTGGGCTGAAGCTTTCTTT; CDR3aa: CASSQDQGMVSWAEAFF; d_gene: -; v_gene: TRBV4-1; j_gene: TRBJ1-1; abundance: large
CDR3nt: TGTGCCAGCAGCTTAGGGGCGGGGAAGTACAATGAGCAGTTCTTC; CDR3aa: CASSLGAGKYNEQFF; d_gene: -; v_gene: TRBV7-2; j_gene: TRBJ2-1; abundance: large
CDR3nt: TGCGCCAGCAGTGCGACTCTGGGCAATGAGCAGTTCTTC; CDR3aa: CASSATLGNEQFF; d_gene: -; v_gene: TRBV10-1; j_gene: TRBJ2-1; abundance: -
CDR3nt: TGCAGCGTTTGGGACAGGGATGGCTACACCTTC; CDR3aa: CSVWDRDGYTF; d_gene: TRBD1; v_gene: TRBV29-1; j_gene: TRBJ1-2; abundance: -
CDR3nt: TGCGCCAGCAGCCAAGATCAAGGAGGGAGGAATGGAGATACGCAGTATTTT; CDR3aa: CASSQDQGGRNGDTQYF; d_gene: -; v_gene: TRBV4-3; j_gene: TRBJ2-3; abundance: hyperexpanded
CDR3nt: TGTGCCAGCAGCTTGGGCCTGGACAGGGACTATGGCTACACCTTC; CDR3aa: CASSLGLDRDYGYTF; d_gene: TRBD1; v_gene: TRBV5-5; j_gene: TRBJ1-2; abundance: few
CDR3nt: TGTGCCAGCAGCCAGGTAGCGGGGAGCTCCTACGAGCAGTACTTC; CDR3aa: CASSQVAGSSYEQYF; d_gene: TRBD2; v_gene: TRBV3-1; j_gene: TRBJ2-7; abundance: -
CDR3nt: TGTGCCAGCAAACTAGAGGGGTCTATCTACAATGAGCAGTTCTTC; CDR3aa: CASKLEGSIYNEQFF; d_gene: -; v_gene: TRBV12-3/TRBV12-4; j_gene: TRBJ2-1; abundance: hyperexpanded
CDR3nt: TGCGCCAGCAGCGAAGCGGGAGTAGGGGAGACCCAGTACTTC; CDR3aa: CASSEAGVGETQYF; d_gene: TRBD2; v_gene: TRBV5-1; j_gene: TRBJ2-5; abundance: -
CDR3nt: TGCGCCAGCAGCTTGGGGGTGGGAGTTCGGTACGAGCAGTACTTC; CDR3aa: CASSLGVGVRYEQYF; d_gene: -; v_gene: TRBV5-1; j_gene: TRBJ2-7; abundance: hyperexpanded
CDR3nt: TGTGCCAGCCGGGGGGCCTACGAGCAGTACTTC; CDR3aa: CASRGAYEQYF; d_gene: TRBD2; v_gene: TRBV6-2/TRBV6-3; j_gene: TRBJ2-7; abundance: -
CDR3nt: TGCGCCAGTCGACAGTCCGGGGTCGAGCAGTACTTC; CDR3aa: CASRQSGVEQYF; d_gene: -; v_gene: TRBV5-1; j_gene: TRBJ2-7; abundance: large
CDR3nt: TGTGCCAGCAGCACGAGCGGTTACAATGAGCAGTTCTTC; CDR3aa: CASSTSGYNEQFF; d_gene: -; v_gene: TRBV7-3; j_gene: TRBJ2-1; abundance: hyperexpanded
CDR3nt: TGCGCCAGCAGACAGGCGGCGAACACCGGGGAGCTGTTTTTT; CDR3aa: CASRQAANTGELFF; d_gene: -; v_gene: TRBV5-1; j_gene: TRBJ2-2; abundance: few
CDR3nt: TGTGCCAGCAGCTTGGAGGGGATCTCCTACGAGCAGTACTTC; CDR3aa: CASSLEGISYEQYF; d_gene: -; v_gene: TRBV7-2; j_gene: TRBJ2-7; abundance: large
CDR3nt: TGTGCCAGCAGCTTGGGCCTGGACAGGGACTATAGCTACACCTTC; CDR3aa: CASSLGLDRDYSYTF; d_gene: TRBD1; v_gene: TRBV5-5; j_gene: TRBJ1-2; abundance: -
CDR3nt: TGTGCCAGCAAGAAAGGGCAGGGTGATTACAATGAGCAGTTCTTC; CDR3aa: CASKKGQGDYNEQFF; d_gene: -; v_gene: TRBV6-1; j_gene: TRBJ2-1; abundance: large
CDR3nt: TGTGCCAGCAGTTTATTGACAGGGGTCATGAACACTGAAGCTTTCTTT; CDR3aa: CASSLLTGVMNTEAFF; d_gene: TRBD1; v_gene: TRBV7-3; j_gene: TRBJ1-1; abundance: large
CDR3nt: TGTGCCTGTCACCAGGGGAGGAAGAATGAAAAACTGTTTTTT; CDR3aa: CACHQGRKNEKLFF; d_gene: -; v_gene: TRBV30; j_gene: TRBJ1-4; abundance: -
CDR3nt: TGTGCCAGCAGCTTATTGACCGGGGAGCTGTTTTTT; CDR3aa: CASSLLTGELFF; d_gene: -; v_gene: TRBV7-2; j_gene: TRBJ2-2; abundance: hyperexpanded
CDR3nt: TGTGCCAGCAGCGCCCGCGGGACTAGCACAGATACGCAGTATTTT; CDR3aa: CASSARGTSTDTQYF; d_gene: -; v_gene: TRBV7-3; j_gene: TRBJ2-3; abundance: large
CDR3nt: TGTGCCAGCAGCGTAGGCAGTCACGCAACTAATGAAAAACTGTTTTTT; CDR3aa: CASSVGSHATNEKLFF; d_gene: -; v_gene: TRBV9; j_gene: TRBJ1-4; abundance: -
CDR3nt: TGTGCCAGCAGGCCACAGGGAAACACCGGGGAGCTGTTTTTT; CDR3aa: CASRPQGNTGELFF; d_gene: -; v_gene: TRBV6-5; j_gene: TRBJ2-2; abundance: few
CDR3nt: TGTGCCAGCAGCTTGGGACTGCGGCCAGATACGCAGTATTTT; CDR3aa: CASSLGLRPDTQYF; d_gene: -; v_gene: TRBV11-2; j_gene: TRBJ2-3; abundance: large
CDR3nt: TGTGCCAGCGGTATAAGCGGGGGCCGTTACGAGCAGTACTTC; CDR3aa: CASGISGGRYEQYF; d_gene: TRBD2; v_gene: TRBV7-2; j_gene: TRBJ2-7; abundance: -
CDR3nt: TGTGCCAGCAGTACCGCTTCGGTAGGCTCTGGAAACACCATATATTTT; CDR3aa: CASSTASVGSGNTIYF; d_gene: -; v_gene: TRBV6-1; j_gene: TRBJ1-3; abundance: -
CDR3nt: TGTGCCAGCAGCTTACTAGCGGGGAGCTCCTACAATGAGCAGTTCTTC; CDR3aa: CASSLLAGSSYNEQFF; d_gene: TRBD2; v_gene: TRBV7-3; j_gene: TRBJ2-1; abundance: -
CDR3nt: TGTGCCAGCAGATCGACTAGCGACTCCTACAATGAGCAGTTCTTC; CDR3aa: CASRSTSDSYNEQFF; d_gene: TRBD2; v_gene: TRBV6-2/TRBV6-3; j_gene: TRBJ2-1; abundance: large
CDR3nt: TGTGCCAGCAGGAGGACTAGCAATACGCAGTATTTT; CDR3aa: CASRRTSNTQYF; d_gene: TRBD2; v_gene: TRBV28; j_gene: TRBJ2-3; abundance: large
CDR3nt: TGTGCCAGCAGCTCCATAGGGGTCTTCTCCTACAATGAGCAGTTCTTC; CDR3aa: CASSSIGVFSYNEQFF; d_gene: -; v_gene: TRBV7-3; j_gene: TRBJ2-1; abundance: few
CDR3nt: TGTGCCAGCAGTTCAAAACCGGGACAGGGGTACGAGCAGTACTTC; CDR3aa: CASSSKPGQGYEQYF; d_gene: TRBD1; v_gene: TRBV27; j_gene: TRBJ2-7; abundance: few
CDR3nt: TGTGCCAGCAGCAAGGAGACCGGGGAGCTGTTTTTT; CDR3aa: CASSKETGELFF; d_gene: -; v_gene: TRBV9; j_gene: TRBJ2-2; abundance: large
CDR3nt: TGCGGCAGCAGCTTGGGGGTAGGAGTTCGGTACGAGCAGTACTTC; CDR3aa: CGSSLGVGVRYEQYF; d_gene: -; v_gene: TRBV5-1; j_gene: TRBJ2-7; abundance: once
CDR3nt: TGTGCCAGCAGTTTAGTAGCGGGAGGGAGGAATGAGCAGTTCTTC; CDR3aa: CASSLVAGGRNEQFF; d_gene: TRBD2; v_gene: TRBV12-3/TRBV12-4; j_gene: TRBJ2-1; abundance: few
CDR3nt: TGTGCCTGGAGTGGGAAATCTAGCGTATGGGGGGATACGCAGTATTTT; CDR3aa: CAWSGKSSVWGDTQYF; d_gene: -; v_gene: TRBV30; j_gene: TRBJ2-3; abundance: large
CDR3nt: TGTGCCAGCACCTCCAGCGGGAGACGAACAGATACGCAGTATTTT; CDR3aa: CASTSSGRRTDTQYF; d_gene: TRBD2; v_gene: TRBV12-3/TRBV12-4; j_gene: TRBJ2-3; abundance: hyperexpanded
CDR3nt: TGTGCCAGCAGCAAAGTGTGGGCAGGGGGCCACTGGGGCTACACCTTC; CDR3aa: CASSKVWAGGHWGYTF; d_gene: -; v_gene: TRBV21-1; j_gene: TRBJ1-2; abundance: large
CDR3nt: TGCGCCAGCAGCCCGGGGGACTCCTTGAACACCGGGGAGCTGTTTTTT; CDR3aa: CASSPGDSLNTGELFF; d_gene: -; v_gene: TRBV5-1; j_gene: TRBJ2-2; abundance: -
CDR3nt: TGTGCCAGCAGCTTAGGATTTAGCGGGAGGGACAATGAGCAGTTCTTC; CDR3aa: CASSLGFSGRDNEQFF; d_gene: TRBD2; v_gene: TRBV7-2; j_gene: TRBJ2-1; abundance: large